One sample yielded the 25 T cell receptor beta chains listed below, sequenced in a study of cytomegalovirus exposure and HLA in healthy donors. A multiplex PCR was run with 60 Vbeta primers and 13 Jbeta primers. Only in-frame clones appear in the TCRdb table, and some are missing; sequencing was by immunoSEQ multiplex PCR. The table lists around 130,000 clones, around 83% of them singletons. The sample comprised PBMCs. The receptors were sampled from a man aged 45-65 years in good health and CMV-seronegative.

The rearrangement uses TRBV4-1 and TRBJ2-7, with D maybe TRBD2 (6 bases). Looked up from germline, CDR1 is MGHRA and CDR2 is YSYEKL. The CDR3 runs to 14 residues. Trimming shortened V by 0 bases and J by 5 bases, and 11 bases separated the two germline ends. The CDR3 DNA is TGCGCCAGCAGCCAAGATCGGGGGAACGACGAGCAGTACTTC. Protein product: CASSQDRGNDEQYF.

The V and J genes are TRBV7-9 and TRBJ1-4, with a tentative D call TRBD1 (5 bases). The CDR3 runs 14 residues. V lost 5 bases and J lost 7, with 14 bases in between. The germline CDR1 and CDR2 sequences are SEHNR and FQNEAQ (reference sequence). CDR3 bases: TGTGCCAGCAGCCGTCCAGGGCCCGGTGAAAAACTGTTTTTT. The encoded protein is CASSRPGPGEKLFF.

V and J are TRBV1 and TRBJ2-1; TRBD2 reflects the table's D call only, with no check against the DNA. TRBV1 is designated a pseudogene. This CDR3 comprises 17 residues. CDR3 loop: CTSSPGLAGGPYNEQFF. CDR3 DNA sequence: TGCACCAGCAGCCCGGGACTAGCGGGGGGACCATACAATGAGCAGTTCTTC.

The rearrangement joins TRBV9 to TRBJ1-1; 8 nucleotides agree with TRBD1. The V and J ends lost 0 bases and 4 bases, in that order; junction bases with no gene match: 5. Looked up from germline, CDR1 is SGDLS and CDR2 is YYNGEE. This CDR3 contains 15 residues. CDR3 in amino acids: CASSVDGQGVTEAFF. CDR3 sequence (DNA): TGTGCCAGCAGCGTAGATGGACAGGGCGTCACTGAAGCTTTCTTT.

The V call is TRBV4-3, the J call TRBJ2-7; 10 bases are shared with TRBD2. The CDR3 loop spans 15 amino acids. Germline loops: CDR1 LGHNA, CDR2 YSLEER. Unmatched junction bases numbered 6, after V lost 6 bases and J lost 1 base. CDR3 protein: CASSNQTSGSYEQYF. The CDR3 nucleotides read TGCGCCAGCAGTAATCAGACTAGCGGGTCCTACGAGCAGTACTTC.

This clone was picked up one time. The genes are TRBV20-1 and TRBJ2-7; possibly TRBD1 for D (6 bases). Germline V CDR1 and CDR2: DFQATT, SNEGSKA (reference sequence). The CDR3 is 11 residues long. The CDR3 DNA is TGCAGCTTCCGGGACATCTACGAGCAGTACTTC. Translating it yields CSFRDIYEQYF.

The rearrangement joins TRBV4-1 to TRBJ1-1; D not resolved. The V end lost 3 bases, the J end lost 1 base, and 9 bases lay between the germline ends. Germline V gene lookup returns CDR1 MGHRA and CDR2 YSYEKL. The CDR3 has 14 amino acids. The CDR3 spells CASSQGDGNTEAFF. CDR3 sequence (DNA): TGCGCCAGCAGCCAGGGCGACGGGAACACTGAAGCTTTCTTT.

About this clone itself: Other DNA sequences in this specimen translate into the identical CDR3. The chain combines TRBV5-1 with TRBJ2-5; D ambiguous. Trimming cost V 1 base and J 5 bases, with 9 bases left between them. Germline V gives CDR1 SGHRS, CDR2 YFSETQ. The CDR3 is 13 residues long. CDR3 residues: CASSLSPQETQYF. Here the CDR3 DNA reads TGCGCCAGCAGCTTGTCTCCCCAGGAGACCCAGTACTTC.

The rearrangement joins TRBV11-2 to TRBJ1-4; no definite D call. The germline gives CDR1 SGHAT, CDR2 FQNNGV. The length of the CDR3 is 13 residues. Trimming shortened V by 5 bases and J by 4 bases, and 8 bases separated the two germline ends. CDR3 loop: CASSPNGNEKLFF. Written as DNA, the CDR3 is TGTGCCAGCAGCCCGAACGGTAATGAAAAACTGTTTTTT.

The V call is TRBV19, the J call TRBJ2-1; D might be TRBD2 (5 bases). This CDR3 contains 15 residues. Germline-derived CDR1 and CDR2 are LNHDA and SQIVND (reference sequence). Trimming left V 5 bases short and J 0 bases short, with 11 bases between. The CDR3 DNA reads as TGTGCCAGTAGTGTTAGCGAGGGCTCCTACAATGAGCAGTTCTTC. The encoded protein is CASSVSEGSYNEQFF.

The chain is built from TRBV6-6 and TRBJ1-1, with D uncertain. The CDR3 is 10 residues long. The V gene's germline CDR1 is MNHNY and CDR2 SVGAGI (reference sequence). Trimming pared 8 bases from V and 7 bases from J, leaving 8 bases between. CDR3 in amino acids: CASLYIEAFF. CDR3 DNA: TGTGCCAGCCTATATATTGAAGCTTTCTTT.

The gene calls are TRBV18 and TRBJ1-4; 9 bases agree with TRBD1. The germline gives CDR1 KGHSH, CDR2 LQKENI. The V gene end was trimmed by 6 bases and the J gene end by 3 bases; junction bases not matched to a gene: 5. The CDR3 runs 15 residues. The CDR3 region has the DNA TGTGCCAGCTCGCTGGGACAGGGAGCTAATGAAAAACTGTTTTTT. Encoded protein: CASSLGQGANEKLFF.

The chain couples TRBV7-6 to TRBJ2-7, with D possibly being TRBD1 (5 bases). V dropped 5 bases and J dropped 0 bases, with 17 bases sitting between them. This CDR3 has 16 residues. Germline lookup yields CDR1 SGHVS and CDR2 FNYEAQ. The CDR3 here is CASSPLTARTSYEQYF. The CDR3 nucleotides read TGTGCCAGCAGCCCGTTGACAGCTAGGACCTCCTACGAGCAGTACTTC.

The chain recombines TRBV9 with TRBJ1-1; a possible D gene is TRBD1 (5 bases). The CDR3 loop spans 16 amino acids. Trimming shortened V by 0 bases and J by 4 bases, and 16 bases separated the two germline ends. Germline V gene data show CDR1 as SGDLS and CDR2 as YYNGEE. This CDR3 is CASSVGGGTGVTEAFF. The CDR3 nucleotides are TGTGCCAGCAGCGTAGGGGGGGGGACGGGAGTCACTGAAGCTTTCTTT.

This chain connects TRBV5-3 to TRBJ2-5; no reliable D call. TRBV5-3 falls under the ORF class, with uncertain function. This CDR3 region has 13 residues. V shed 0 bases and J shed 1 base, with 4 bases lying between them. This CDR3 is CARSLDRQETQYF. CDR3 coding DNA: TGTGCCAGAAGCTTGGATCGCCAAGAGACCCAGTACTTC.

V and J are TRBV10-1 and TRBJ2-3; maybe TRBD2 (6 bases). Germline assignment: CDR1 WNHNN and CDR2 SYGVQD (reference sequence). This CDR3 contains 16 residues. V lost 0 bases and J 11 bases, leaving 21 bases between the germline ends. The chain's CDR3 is CASSESGTWSKAGQYF. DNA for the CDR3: TGCGCCAGCAGTGAGTCCGGGACTTGGTCAAAGGCGGGGCAGTATTTT.

CDR3 residues: CASSERGARNSPLHF. CDR3 DNA sequence: TGCGCCAGCAGTGAGCGCGGGGCTAGAAATTCACCCCTCCACTTT. The V call is TRBV10-1, the J call TRBJ1-6, with D possibly TRBD1 on 5 matching bases. This CDR3 is built from 15 residues. CDR1 and CDR2 from the germline V gene are WNHNN and SYGVQD (reference sequence). Trimming took 2 bases from V and 7 from J, leaving 12 bases between them.

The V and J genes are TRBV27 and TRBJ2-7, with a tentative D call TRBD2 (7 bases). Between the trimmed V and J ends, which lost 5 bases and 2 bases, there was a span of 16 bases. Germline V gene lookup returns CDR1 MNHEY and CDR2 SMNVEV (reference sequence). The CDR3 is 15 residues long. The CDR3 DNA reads TGTGCCAGCAGTATGAAGGGGGGGGTCGCCTACGAGCAGTACTTC. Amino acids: CASSMKGGVAYEQYF.

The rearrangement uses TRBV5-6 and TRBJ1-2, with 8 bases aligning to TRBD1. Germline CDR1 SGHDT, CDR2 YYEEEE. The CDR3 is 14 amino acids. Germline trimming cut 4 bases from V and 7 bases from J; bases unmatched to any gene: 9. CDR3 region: CASSVGQGYSGYTF. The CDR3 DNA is TGTGCCAGCAGCGTTGGACAGGGCTATTCTGGCTACACCTTC.

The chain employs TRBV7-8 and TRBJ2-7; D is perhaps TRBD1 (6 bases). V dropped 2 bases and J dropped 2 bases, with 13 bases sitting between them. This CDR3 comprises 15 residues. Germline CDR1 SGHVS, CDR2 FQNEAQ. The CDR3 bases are TGTGCCAGCAGCTTAAATACAGGGAACCCCTACGAGCAGTACTTC. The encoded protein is CASSLNTGNPYEQYF.

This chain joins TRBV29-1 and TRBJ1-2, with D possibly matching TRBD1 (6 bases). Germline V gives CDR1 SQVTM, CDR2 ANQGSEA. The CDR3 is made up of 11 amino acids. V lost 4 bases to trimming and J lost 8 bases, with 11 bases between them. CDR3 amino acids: CSVVVRGGYTF. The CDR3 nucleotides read TGCAGCGTTGTGGTCAGGGGAGGCTACACCTTC.

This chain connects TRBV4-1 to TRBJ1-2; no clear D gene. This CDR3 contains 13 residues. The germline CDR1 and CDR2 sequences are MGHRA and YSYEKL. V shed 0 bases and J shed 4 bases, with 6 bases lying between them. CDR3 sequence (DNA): TGCGCCAGCAGCCAAGATGCAGGCTATGGCTACACCTTC. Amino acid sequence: CASSQDAGYGYTF.

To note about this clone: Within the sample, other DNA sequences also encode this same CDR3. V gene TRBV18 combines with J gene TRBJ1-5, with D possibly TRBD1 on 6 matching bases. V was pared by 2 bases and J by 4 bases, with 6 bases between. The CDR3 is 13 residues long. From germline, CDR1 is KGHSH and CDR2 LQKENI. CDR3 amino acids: CASSPGQNQPQHF. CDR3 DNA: TGTGCCAGCTCACCAGGACAGAATCAGCCCCAGCATTTT.

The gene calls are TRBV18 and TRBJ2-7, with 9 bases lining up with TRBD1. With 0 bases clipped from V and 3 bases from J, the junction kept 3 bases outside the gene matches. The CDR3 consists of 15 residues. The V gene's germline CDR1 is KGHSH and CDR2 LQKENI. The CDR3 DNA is TGTGCCAGCTCACCACCTGTGACAGGGGGCTACGAGCAGTACTTC. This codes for CASSPPVTGGYEQYF. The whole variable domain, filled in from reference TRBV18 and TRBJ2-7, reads NAGVMQNPRHLVRRRGQEARLRCSPMKGHSHVYWYRQLPEEGLKFMVYLQKENIIDESGMPKERFSAEFPKEGPSILRIQQVVRGDSAAYFCASSPPVTGGYEQYFGPGTRLTVT.

CDR3 protein: CASSIEGVRNQPQHF. Here the CDR3 DNA reads TGTGCCAGTAGTATTGAGGGAGTCCGCAATCAGCCCCAGCATTTT. V is TRBV19 and J is TRBJ1-5, with no clear D. The V end was cut by 3 bases, the J end by 2 bases, with 11 bases between. There are 15 residues in the CDR3. Germline V CDR1 and CDR2: LNHDA, SQIVND (reference sequence).